This T cell receptor (beta chain) was recorded in a study of CD8+CD57+ T cells in acquired aplastic anemia. Germline CDR1 is SNHLY and CDR2 is FYNNEI. CDR3 length: 14 residues. Between the trimmed V and J ends, which lost 6 bases and 6 bases, there was a span of 15 bases. Template material for TCR beta VDJ and CDR3 profiling consisted of genomic DNA. One entry per CDR3 protein results from TCRdb running MiXCR on the reads. Of about 190,000 distinct CDR3 sequences in the sample, 40% to 50% are singletons; the top ten hold about 9.7%. Those patients picked for sequencing had displayed CD8+CD57+ cell expansion on flow cytometry. Study-wide points: The same twenty-nine CD8+ CDR3 sequences occurred in patients and in controls.

For this clonotype: Its antigen is not known.

The source material was sorted CD4+, CD8+, or CD8+CD57+ T cells (not recorded which) from PBMCs. This sequence originates from a human donor with aplastic anemia. The rearrangement joins TRBV2 to TRBJ1-3, with D perhaps TRBD1 (6 bases). CDR3 in DNA: TGTGCCAGCAGGAGCGGGGGGCCTGAAAACACCATATATTTT. Its protein product is CASRSGGPENTIYF.